The 9 T cell receptor beta chains below come from one sample, sequenced in a study of T-cell reconstitution after alpha-beta-depleted transplantation in children. TCRbeta library construction was performed incorporating unique molecular identifiers. TCRdb passed the PCR reads through MiXCR, listing each CDR3 protein once. Of just over 950,000 distinct CDR3 sequences listed, about 30% were seen once; the top ten hold approximately 30%. The sample consisted of PBMCs, mostly from graft donor cells, taken 360 days after TCRalphabeta/CD19-depleted stem cell transplant. These receptors were obtained from a boy under two years old who had a stem cell transplant for SCID, so the T cells may come from the graft donor.

This clonotype was counted only a few times. The chain couples TRBV5-1 to TRBJ2-7; 9 bases agree with TRBD1. The trim removed 4 bases at V and 3 bases at J, leaving 8 bases unmatched. This CDR3 is built from 15 residues. Looked up from germline, CDR1 is SGHRS and CDR2 is YFSETQ. CDR3: CASSGQTGGNYEQYF. In DNA form, the CDR3 reads TGCGCCAGCAGCGGGCAGACAGGGGGTAACTACGAGCAGTACTTC.

This clonotype appeared a few times. V is TRBV3-1 and J is TRBJ2-1, with 8 bases matching TRBD1. V was clipped by 4 bases and J by 5 bases; unmatched bases: 7. Germline-derived CDR1 and CDR2 are LGHDT and YNNKEL (reference sequence). The CDR3 covers 15 residues. This chain's CDR3 is CASSLRDRFDNEQFF. DNA of the CDR3: TGTGCCAGCAGCCTCCGGGACAGGTTTGACAATGAGCAGTTCTTC.

J is TRBJ2-7 and V is TRBV29-1, with a possible D match to TRBD1 (6 bases). The V gene lost 4 bases and the J gene lost 1 base, with 11 bases spanning the gap. The germline V gene encodes CDR1 SQVTM and CDR2 ANQGSEA. The CDR3 loop spans 13 amino acids. CDR3 amino acids: CSVAGALSYEQYF. The DNA for the CDR3 is TGCAGCGTTGCAGGGGCCCTTTCCTACGAGCAGTACTTC.

The J gene is TRBJ1-2, the V gene TRBV7-8; no clear D gene. Trimming pared 5 bases from V and 6 bases from J, leaving 13 bases between. Germline V gene data show CDR1 as SGHVS and CDR2 as FQNEAQ. This CDR3 region has 13 residues. The CDR3 DNA reads as TGTGCCAGCAGCACCCGAAACGGTGATGGCTACACCTTC. It is translated as CASSTRNGDGYTF.

This chain uses TRBV5-1 with TRBJ2-7; D is possibly TRBD1 (5 bases). V lost 4 bases and J 12 bases, leaving 20 bases between the germline ends. This CDR3 is 13 amino acids long. CDR1 is SGHRS, CDR2 YFSETQ, per germline. The CDR3 region is CASSPAGVGALYF. DNA for the CDR3: TGCGCCAGCAGCCCAGCCGGCGTAGGGGCGCTGTACTTC.

This clonotype was counted a few times. This chain joins TRBV6-5 and TRBJ1-5; possibly TRBD1 for D (5 bases). V was shortened by 2 bases and J by 0 bases, with 14 bases between the two germline ends. The CDR3 length is 17 residues. CDR1 and CDR2 from the germline V gene are MNHEY and SVGAGI. CDR3 loop: CASSYDGAGLSNQPQHF. DNA of the CDR3: TGTGCCAGCAGTTACGACGGGGCAGGGCTTAGCAATCAGCCCCAGCATTTT.

The sample holds a few counts of this clonotype. This chain connects TRBV28 to TRBJ2-5; D may be TRBD1 (5 bases). The V end was cut by 0 bases, the J end by 2 bases, with 10 bases between. The CDR3 runs to 15 residues. Germline lookup yields CDR1 MDHEN and CDR2 SYDVKM. The CDR3 spells CASSLWDTLQETQYF. The CDR3 nucleotides are TGTGCCAGCAGTTTATGGGACACGCTACAAGAGACCCAGTACTTC.

This chain uses TRBV5-8 with TRBJ2-7, with TRBD2 as a possible D gene (5 bases). Trimming cost V 0 bases and J 3 bases, with 13 bases left between them. The CDR3 consists of 15 residues. The V gene's germline CDR1 is SGHTS and CDR2 YDEGEE. The CDR3 DNA reads TGTGCCAGCAGCTTGGTCACGGGGATTGGCTACGAGCAGTACTTC. This encodes CASSLVTGIGYEQYF.

V usage is TRBV15 and J usage is TRBJ2-5; D might be TRBD1 or TRBD2, each matching 7 bases. V was pared by 5 bases and J by 1 base, with 29 bases between. Germline V CDR1 and CDR2: LNHNV, YYDKDF (reference sequence). This CDR3 region has 20 residues. In DNA form, the CDR3 reads TGTGCCACCAGCCCCCACAGCGGGGCTTTCCCGACAGGGCGCCAAGAGACCCAGTACTTC. As protein: CATSPHSGAFPTGRQETQYF.